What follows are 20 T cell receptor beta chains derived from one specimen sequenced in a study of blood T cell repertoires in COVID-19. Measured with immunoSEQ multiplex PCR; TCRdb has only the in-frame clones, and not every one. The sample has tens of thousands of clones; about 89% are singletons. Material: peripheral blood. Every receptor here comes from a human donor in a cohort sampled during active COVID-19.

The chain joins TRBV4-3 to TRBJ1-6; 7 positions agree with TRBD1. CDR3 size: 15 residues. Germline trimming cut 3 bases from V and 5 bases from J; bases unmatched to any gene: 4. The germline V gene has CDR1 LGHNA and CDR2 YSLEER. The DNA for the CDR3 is TGCGCCAGCAGCCACGGGACAGTAGATAATTCACCCCTCCACTTT. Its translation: CASSHGTVDNSPLHF.

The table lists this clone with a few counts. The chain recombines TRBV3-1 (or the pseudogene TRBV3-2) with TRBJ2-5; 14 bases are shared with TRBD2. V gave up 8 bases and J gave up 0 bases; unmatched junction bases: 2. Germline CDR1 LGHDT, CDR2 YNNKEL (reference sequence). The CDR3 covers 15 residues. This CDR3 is CASRGLAGDQETQYF. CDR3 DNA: TGTGCCAGCCGGGGACTAGCGGGGGACCAAGAGACCCAGTACTTC.

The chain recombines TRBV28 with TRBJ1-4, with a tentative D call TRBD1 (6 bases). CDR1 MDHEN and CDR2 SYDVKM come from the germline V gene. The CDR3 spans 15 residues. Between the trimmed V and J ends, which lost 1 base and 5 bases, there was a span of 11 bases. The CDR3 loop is CASSLLGAQNEKLFF. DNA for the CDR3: TGTGCCAGCAGTTTATTGGGGGCACAAAATGAAAAACTGTTTTTT.

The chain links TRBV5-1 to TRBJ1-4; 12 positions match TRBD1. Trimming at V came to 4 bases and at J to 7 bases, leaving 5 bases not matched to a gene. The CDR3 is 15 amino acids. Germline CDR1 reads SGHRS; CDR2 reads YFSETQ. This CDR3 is CASSQMGQGAEKLFF. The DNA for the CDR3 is TGCGCCAGCAGCCAAATGGGACAGGGGGCTGAAAAACTGTTTTTT.

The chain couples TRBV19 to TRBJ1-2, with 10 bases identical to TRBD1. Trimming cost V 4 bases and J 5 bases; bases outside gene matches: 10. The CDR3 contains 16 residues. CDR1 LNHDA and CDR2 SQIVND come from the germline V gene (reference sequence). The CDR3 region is CASSTRDRGSPYGYTF. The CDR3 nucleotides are TGTGCCAGTAGTACTCGGGACAGGGGATCGCCGTATGGCTACACCTTC.

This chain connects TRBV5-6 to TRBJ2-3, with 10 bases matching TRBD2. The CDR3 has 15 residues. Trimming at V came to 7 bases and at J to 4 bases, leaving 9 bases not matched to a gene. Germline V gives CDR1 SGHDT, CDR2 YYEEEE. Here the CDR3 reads CASHVGGLAADTQYF. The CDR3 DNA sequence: TGTGCCAGCCACGTAGGTGGACTAGCGGCAGATACGCAGTATTTT.

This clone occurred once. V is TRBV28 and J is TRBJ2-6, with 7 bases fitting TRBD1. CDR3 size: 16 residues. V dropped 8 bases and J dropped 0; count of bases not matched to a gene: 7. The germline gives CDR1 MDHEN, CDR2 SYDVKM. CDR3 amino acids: CASLEGQISGANVLTF. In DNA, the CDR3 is TGTGCCAGCCTCGAGGGACAGATCTCTGGGGCCAACGTCCTGACTTTC.

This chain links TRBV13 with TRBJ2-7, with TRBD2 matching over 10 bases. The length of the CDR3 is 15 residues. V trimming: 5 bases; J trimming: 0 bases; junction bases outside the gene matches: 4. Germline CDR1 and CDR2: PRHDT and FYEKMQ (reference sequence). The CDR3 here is CASSAQRGGSYEQYF. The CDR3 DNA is TGTGCCAGCAGCGCTCAGCGGGGGGGCTCCTACGAGCAGTACTTC.

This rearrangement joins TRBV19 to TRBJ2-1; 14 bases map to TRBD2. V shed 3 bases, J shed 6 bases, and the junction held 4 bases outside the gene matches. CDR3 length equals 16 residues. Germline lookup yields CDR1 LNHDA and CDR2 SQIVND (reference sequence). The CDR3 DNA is TGTGCCAGTAGTATCAGGACTAGCGGGGGGACCAATGAGCAGTTCTTC. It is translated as CASSIRTSGGTNEQFF.

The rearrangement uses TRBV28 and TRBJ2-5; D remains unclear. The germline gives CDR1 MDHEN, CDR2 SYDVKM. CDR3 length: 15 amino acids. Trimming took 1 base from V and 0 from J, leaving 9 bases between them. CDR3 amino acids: CASSLYRRYQETQYF. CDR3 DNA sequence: TGTGCCAGCAGTTTATACAGACGGTACCAAGAGACCCAGTACTTC.

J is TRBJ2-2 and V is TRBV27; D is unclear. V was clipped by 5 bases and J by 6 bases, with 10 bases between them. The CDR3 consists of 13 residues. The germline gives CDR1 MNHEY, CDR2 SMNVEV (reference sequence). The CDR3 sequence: CASSTGEAGELFF. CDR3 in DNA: TGTGCCAGCAGTACCGGCGAGGCCGGGGAGCTGTTTTTT.

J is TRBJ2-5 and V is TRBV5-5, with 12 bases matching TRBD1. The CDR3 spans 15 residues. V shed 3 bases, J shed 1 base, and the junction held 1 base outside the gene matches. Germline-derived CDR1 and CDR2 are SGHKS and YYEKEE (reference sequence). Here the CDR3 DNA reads TGTGCCAGCAGCTGGGGACAGGGGGCCCAAGAGACCCAGTACTTC. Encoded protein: CASSWGQGAQETQYF.

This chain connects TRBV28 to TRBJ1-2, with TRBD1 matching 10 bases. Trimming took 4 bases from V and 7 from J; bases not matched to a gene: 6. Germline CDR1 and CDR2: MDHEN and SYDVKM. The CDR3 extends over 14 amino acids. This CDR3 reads CASSYDRGPFGYTF. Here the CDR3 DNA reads TGTGCCAGCAGTTATGACAGGGGGCCCTTTGGCTACACCTTC.

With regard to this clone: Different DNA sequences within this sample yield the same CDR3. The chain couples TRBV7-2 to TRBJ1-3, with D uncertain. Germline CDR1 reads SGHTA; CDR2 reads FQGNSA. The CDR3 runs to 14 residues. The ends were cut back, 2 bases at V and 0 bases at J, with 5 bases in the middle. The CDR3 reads CASSLLSSGNTIYF. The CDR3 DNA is TGTGCCAGCAGCTTATTGAGCTCTGGAAACACCATATATTTT.

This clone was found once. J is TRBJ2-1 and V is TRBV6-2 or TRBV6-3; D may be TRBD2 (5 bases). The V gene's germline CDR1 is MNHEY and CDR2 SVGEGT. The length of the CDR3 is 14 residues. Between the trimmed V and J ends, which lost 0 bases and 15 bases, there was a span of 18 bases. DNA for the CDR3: TGTGCCAGCAGTTACTCGACCCTAGCCGAACAGTCGTTCTTC. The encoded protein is CASSYSTLAEQSFF.

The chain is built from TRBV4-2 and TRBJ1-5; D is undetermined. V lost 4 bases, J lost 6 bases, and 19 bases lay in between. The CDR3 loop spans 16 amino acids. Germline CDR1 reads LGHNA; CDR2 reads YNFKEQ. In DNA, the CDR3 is TGTGCCAGCAGCCTCAGCGGTGCGGGGAACCGTCAGCCCCAGCATTTT. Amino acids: CASSLSGAGNRQPQHF.

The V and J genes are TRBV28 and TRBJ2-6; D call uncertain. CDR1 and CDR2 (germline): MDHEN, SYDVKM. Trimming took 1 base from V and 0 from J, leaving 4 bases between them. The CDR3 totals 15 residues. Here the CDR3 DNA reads TGTGCCAGCAGTTTATCGAGCTCTGGGGCCAACGTCCTGACTTTC. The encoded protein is CASSLSSSGANVLTF. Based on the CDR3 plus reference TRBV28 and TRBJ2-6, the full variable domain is DVKVTQSSRYLVKRTGEKVFLECVQDMDHENMFWYRQDPGLGLRLIYFSYDVKMKEKGDIPEGYSVSREKKERFSLILESASTNQTSMYLCASSLSSSGANVLTFGAGSRLTVL.

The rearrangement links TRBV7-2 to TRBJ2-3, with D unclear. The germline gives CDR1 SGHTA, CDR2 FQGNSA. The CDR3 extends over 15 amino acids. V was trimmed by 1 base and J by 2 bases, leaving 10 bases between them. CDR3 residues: CASSLGLPSTDTQYF. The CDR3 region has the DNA TGTGCCAGCAGCTTAGGACTCCCCTCCACAGATACGCAGTATTTT.

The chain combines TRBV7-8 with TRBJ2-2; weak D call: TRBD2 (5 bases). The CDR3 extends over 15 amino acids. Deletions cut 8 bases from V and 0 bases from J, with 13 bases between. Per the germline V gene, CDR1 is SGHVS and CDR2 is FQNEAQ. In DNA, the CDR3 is TGTGCCAGCCCCCCTATCGGGGCGAACACCGGGGAGCTGTTTTTT. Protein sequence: CASPPIGANTGELFF. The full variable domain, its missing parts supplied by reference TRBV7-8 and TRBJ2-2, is GAGVSQSPRYKVAKRGQDVALRCDPISGHVSLFWYQQALGQGPEFLTYFQNEAQLDKSGLPSDRFFAERPEGSVSTLKIQRTQQEDSAVYLCASPPIGANTGELFFGEGSRLTVL.

The CDR3 nucleotides are TGTGCCAGCTCACTCGGGACTAGTGAAGGGCATGAGCAGTTCTTC. It is translated as CASSLGTSEGHEQFF. This chain connects TRBV18 to TRBJ2-1, with 8 bases matching TRBD2. The trim removed 4 bases at V and 8 bases at J, leaving 10 bases unmatched. The germline CDR1 and CDR2 sequences are KGHSH and LQKENI. There are 15 residues in the CDR3.